The 19 T cell receptor beta chains in this list originate from one sample, sequenced in a study of blood T cell repertoires in COVID-19. The repertoire was sequenced with immunoSEQ multiplex PCR; TCRdb's copy has only in-frame clones and lacks some. The data show 35,000 to 45,000 clones, around 85% seen once. Sequencing was carried out using peripheral blood. The receptors were sampled from an elderly woman with acute or convalescent COVID-19.

J is TRBJ2-7 and V is TRBV6-4; 7 positions agree with TRBD1. V lost 7 bases, J lost 3 bases, and 9 bases stayed unmatched. From germline, CDR1 is MRHNA and CDR2 SNTAGT. This CDR3 contains 14 residues. The DNA for the CDR3 is TGTGCCAGCAACCCGACAGGGTCAGTCTACGAGCAGTACTTC. Translated: CASNPTGSVYEQYF.

This chain joins TRBV18 and TRBJ2-4; TRBD2 aligns across 12 bases. The V segment lost 6 bases and the J segment 0 bases; nucleotides outside the gene matches: 3. Germline V gene sequence: CDR1 KGHSH, CDR2 LQKENI. CDR3 length: 16 residues. The CDR3 DNA reads as TGTGCCAGCTCCCCGACTAGCGGGAGAGCCAAAAACATTCAGTACTTC. This encodes CASSPTSGRAKNIQYF.

The chain is built from TRBV29-1 and TRBJ1-1, with D perhaps matching TRBD1 (5 bases). The germline V gene has CDR1 SQVTM and CDR2 ANQGSEA. Trimming took off 3 bases at V and 1 base at J, with 9 bases between the two ends. CDR3 length: 13 residues. This chain's CDR3 is CSVDGGTNTEAFF. DNA of the CDR3: TGCAGCGTTGACGGGGGGACGAACACTGAAGCTTTCTTT.

This clone was seen only once. The rearrangement uses TRBV11-2 and TRBJ1-2; 9 bases are a match to TRBD1. CDR1 and CDR2 (germline): SGHAT, FQNNGV. V lost 5 bases and J lost 4; bases outside the gene matches: 2. The CDR3 sequence is 13 residues long. In nucleotides, the CDR3 is TGTGCCAGCAGCCCGACAGGGGGCTATGGCTACACCTTC. Residues: CASSPTGGYGYTF.

The CDR3 DNA follows: TGTGCCAGCAGACAATCTGCCGCCCAAGAGACCCAGTACTTC. This codes for CASRQSAAQETQYF. The rearrangement joins TRBV6-6 to TRBJ2-5, with D uncertain. CDR3 length: 14 residues. V lost 6 bases to trimming and J lost 1 base, with 12 bases between them. Germline values: CDR1 MNHNY, CDR2 SVGAGI (reference sequence).

The chain employs TRBV14 and TRBJ2-7; D may be TRBD1 (6 bases). This CDR3 contains 15 residues. Trimming took 5 bases from V and 3 from J, leaving 17 bases between them. The germline CDR1 and CDR2 sequences are SGHDN and FVKESK. The CDR3 loop reads CASSSRQVLVYEQYF. The CDR3 DNA reads as TGTGCCAGCAGCTCGAGACAGGTTCTCGTCTACGAGCAGTACTTC.

This chain joins TRBV7-9 and TRBJ1-2; 8 bases fit TRBD1. The V gene end was trimmed by 6 bases and the J gene end by 8 bases; junction bases not matched to a gene: 8. This CDR3 region has 13 residues. Germline V gene data show CDR1 as SEHNR and CDR2 as FQNEAQ (reference sequence). In DNA, the CDR3 is TGTGCCAGCAGGAGTACAGGGGGTCCCGGCTACACCTTC. Translating it yields CASRSTGGPGYTF.

The V and J genes are TRBV11-1 and TRBJ2-5; the match to TRBD2 covers 7 bases. After removal of 4 bases from V and 2 bases from J, the junction contained 4 bases not matched to a gene. Germline V gene lookup returns CDR1 SGHAT and CDR2 FQDESV (reference sequence). The CDR3 runs to 14 residues. As DNA, the CDR3 is TGTGCCAGCAGCTCGGGACTACTTCAAGAGACCCAGTACTTC. The encoded protein is CASSSGLLQETQYF.

The chain carries TRBV5-1 and TRBJ2-1, with a possible D match to TRBD1 (6 bases). Trimming left V 5 bases short and J 5 bases short, with 20 bases between. Germline lookup yields CDR1 SGHRS and CDR2 YFSETQ. The CDR3 has 16 amino acids. The CDR3 loop is CASSFLQGLRNNEQFF. The CDR3, as DNA: TGCGCCAGCAGTTTTCTACAGGGTTTACGGAACAATGAGCAGTTCTTC.

This rearrangement joins TRBV24-1 to TRBJ2-3; no clear D. The V end lost 3 bases, the J end lost 0 bases, and 9 bases lay between the germline ends. The germline V gene encodes CDR1 KGHDR and CDR2 SFDVKD. The CDR3 is 15 amino acids. The CDR3 sequence: CATSDEGASTDTQYF. Here the CDR3 DNA reads TGTGCCACCAGTGATGAAGGAGCTAGCACAGATACGCAGTATTTT.

The V call is TRBV7-9, the J call TRBJ1-1; D ambiguous. Germline CDR1 reads SEHNR; CDR2 reads FQNEAQ (reference sequence). The CDR3 is 16 residues long. V lost 5 bases and J 6 bases, leaving 22 bases between the germline ends. CDR3 sequence reads: CASSTPGASVGAEAFF. In DNA form, the CDR3 reads TGTGCCAGCAGCACACCGGGAGCCTCGGTGGGTGCTGAAGCTTTCTTT.

This clone was found once. The chain carries TRBV7-8 and TRBJ2-5; 15 nucleotides line up with TRBD2. This CDR3 is 15 amino acids long. The germline V gene has CDR1 SGHVS and CDR2 FQNEAQ. J gave up 4 bases and V 3 bases, and 0 bases lay outside the gene matches. The CDR3 here is CASSLGLAGGETQYF. For the CDR3, the DNA is TGTGCCAGCAGCTTGGGACTAGCGGGAGGAGAGACCCAGTACTTC.

For the CDR3, the DNA is TGTGCCAGCAGCCCTGGGACTAGCGGATTCAAAAACATTCAGTACTTC. This codes for CASSPGTSGFKNIQYF. The gene calls are TRBV7-2 and TRBJ2-4; TRBD2 matches 11 bases. CDR3 length: 16 amino acids. CDR1 and CDR2 from the germline V gene are SGHTA and FQGNSA. Trimming took 5 bases from V and 3 from J; bases not matched to a gene: 6.

This clone was seen just once. The chain is built from TRBV13 and TRBJ2-7; D gene uncertain. The CDR3 covers 15 residues. Trimming removed 1 base at V and 1 base at J, with 11 bases between. CDR1 is PRHDT and CDR2 is FYEKMQ in the germline V gene (reference sequence). DNA for the CDR3: TGTGCCAGCAGCTTAGATGGAGACCCTTCCTACGAGCAGTACTTC. Encoded protein: CASSLDGDPSYEQYF. Full variable domain (outside the CDR3, taken from reference TRBV13 and TRBJ2-7): AAGVIQSPRHLIKEKRETATLKCYPIPRHDTVYWYQQGPGQDPQFLISFYEKMQSDKGSIPDRFSAQQFSDYHSELNMSSLELGDSALYFCASSLDGDPSYEQYFGPGTRLTVT.

This rearrangement joins TRBV18 to TRBJ2-5, with D hard to call. V was shortened by 4 bases and J by 2 bases, with 8 bases between the two germline ends. Germline V gene lookup returns CDR1 KGHSH and CDR2 LQKENI. CDR3 length: 13 amino acids. CDR3 region: CASSRGPQETQYF. The CDR3 bases are TGTGCCAGCTCACGCGGCCCACAAGAGACCCAGTACTTC. Full variable domain (missing parts from reference TRBV18 and TRBJ2-5): NAGVMQNPRHLVRRRGQEARLRCSPMKGHSHVYWYRQLPEEGLKFMVYLQKENIIDESGMPKERFSAEFPKEGPSILRIQQVVRGDSAAYFCASSRGPQETQYFGPGTRLLVL.

The chain links TRBV6-6 to TRBJ2-3; TRBD1 aligns across 12 bases. V was pared by 5 bases and J by 7 bases, with 10 bases of the junction left unmatched. The CDR3 loop spans 16 amino acids. CDR1 and CDR2 from the germline V gene are MNHNY and SVGAGI (reference sequence). The CDR3 region is CASSRGGQGAKNTQYF. As DNA, the CDR3 is TGTGCCAGCAGTAGGGGGGGACAGGGGGCGAAAAATACGCAGTATTTT.

V and J are TRBV28 and TRBJ1-2, with 10 bases fitting TRBD1. Germline loops: CDR1 MDHEN, CDR2 SYDVKM. The CDR3 has 16 residues. After removal of 8 bases from V and 5 bases from J, the junction contained 14 bases not matched to a gene. CDR3 nucleotide sequence: TGTGCCAGCCTCCGCGGGACAGGGGTCTCCAATTATGGCTACACCTTC. Protein product: CASLRGTGVSNYGYTF.

The J gene is TRBJ1-1, the V gene TRBV30; the D gene is possibly TRBD1 (6 bases). With 0 bases removed from V and 10 bases from J, the gap between germline ends came to 12 bases. The CDR3 length is 12 residues. Germline CDR1 reads GTSNPN; CDR2 reads SVGIG (reference sequence). The CDR3 spells CAWSVPGGRAFF. The CDR3 DNA reads TGTGCCTGGAGTGTACCGGGGGGCAGAGCTTTCTTT.

This sequence joins TRBV10-3 and TRBJ2-7; TRBD1 agrees at 12 bases. This CDR3 spans 16 amino acids. Germline CDR1 is ENHRY and CDR2 is SYGVKD. V dropped 2 bases and J dropped 7; count of bases not matched to a gene: 9. DNA of the CDR3: TGTGCCATCAGTGAGCGAGGGGGACAGGGGGCAGGGGAGCAGTACTTC. Protein sequence: CAISERGGQGAGEQYF.